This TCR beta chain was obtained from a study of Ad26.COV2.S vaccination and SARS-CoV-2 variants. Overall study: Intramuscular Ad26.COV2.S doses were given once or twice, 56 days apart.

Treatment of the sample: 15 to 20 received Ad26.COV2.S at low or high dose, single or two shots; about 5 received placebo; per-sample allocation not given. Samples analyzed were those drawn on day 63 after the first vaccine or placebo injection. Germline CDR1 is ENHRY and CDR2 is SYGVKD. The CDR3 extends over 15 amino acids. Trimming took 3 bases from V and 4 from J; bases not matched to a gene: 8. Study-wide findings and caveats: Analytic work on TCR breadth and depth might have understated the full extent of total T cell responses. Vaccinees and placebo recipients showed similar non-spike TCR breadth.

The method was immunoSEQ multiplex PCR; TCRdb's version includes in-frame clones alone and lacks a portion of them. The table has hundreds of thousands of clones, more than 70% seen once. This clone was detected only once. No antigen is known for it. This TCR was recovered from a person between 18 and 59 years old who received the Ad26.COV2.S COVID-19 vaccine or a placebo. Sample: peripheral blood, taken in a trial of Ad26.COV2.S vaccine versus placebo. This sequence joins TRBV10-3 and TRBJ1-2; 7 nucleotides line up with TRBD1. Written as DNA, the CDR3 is TGTGCCATCAGTGAAAACAGGGGATTGGGCTATGGCTACACCTTC. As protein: CAISENRGLGYGYTF.